Shown below are 9 T cell receptor beta chains from a single sample sequenced in a study of spatial heterogeneity in lung cancer. Time point defined: blood at routine non-recurrence follow-up after resection. Whole RNA, which was extracted from tumor, nontumor lung tissue or frozen PBMC, was sequenced without any cell sorting. TCRdb re-analysed the 5' RACE reads in MiXCR, keeping a single row per CDR3 protein. The data show about 120,000 distinct CDR3 sequences, more than 9% seen once. Sequencing was performed on PBMCs, taken at follow-up. Every receptor here comes from a male donor with early-stage non-small cell lung cancer.

There are a few counts of this clonotype. The gene calls are TRBV14 and TRBJ2-7; perhaps TRBD2 as D (6 bases). The germline gives CDR1 SGHDN, CDR2 FVKESK. The CDR3 extends over 14 amino acids. V gave up 4 bases and J gave up 6 bases, with 16 bases separating them. As DNA, the CDR3 is TGTGCCAGCAGCCGGTGGGGGGTGAGTTTCGAGCAGTACTTC. Translating it yields CASSRWGVSFEQYF.

This clonotype was detected a few times. The V gene is TRBV5-1, the J gene TRBJ2-5; 9 bases line up with TRBD2. Germline CDR1 SGHRS, CDR2 YFSETQ. This CDR3 has 16 residues. Trimming removed 3 bases from V and 1 base from J; junction bases left unmatched: 7. The CDR3 sequence is CASSSSSGVSQETQYF. The CDR3 region has the DNA TGCGCCAGCAGCTCCTCTAGCGGGGTCAGCCAAGAGACCCAGTACTTC.

This clonotype was found many times. The chain is built from TRBV9 and TRBJ2-2; D tentatively fits TRBD1 or TRBD2 (5 bases each). The CDR3 spans 15 residues. The V end was cut by 0 bases, the J end by 5 bases, with 11 bases between. Looked up from germline, CDR1 is SGDLS and CDR2 is YYNGEE. The CDR3 DNA reads as TGTGCCAGCAGCGTAGGGGGCGAGGGAACCGGGGAGCTGTTTTTT. This sequence encodes CASSVGGEGTGELFF.

The table lists this clonotype with many counts. The rearrangement uses TRBV7-8 and TRBJ1-4; D not certain. The CDR3 length is 11 residues. From germline, CDR1 is SGHVS and CDR2 FQNEAQ. V lost 4 bases to trimming and J lost 8 bases, with 5 bases between them. CDR3: CASSSGEKLFF. The CDR3 DNA reads TGTGCCAGCAGCTCCGGCGAAAAACTGTTTTTT. Full variable domain (outside the CDR3, taken from reference TRBV7-8 and TRBJ1-4): GAGVSQSPRYKVAKRGQDVALRCDPISGHVSLFWYQQALGQGPEFLTYFQNEAQLDKSGLPSDRFFAERPEGSVSTLKIQRTQQEDSAVYLCASSSGEKLFFGSGTQLSVL.

This sequence joins TRBV20-1 and TRBJ1-1; 7 nucleotides agree with TRBD1. This CDR3 contains 14 residues. Looked up from germline, CDR1 is DFQATT and CDR2 is SNEGSKA (reference sequence). The V gene end was trimmed by 1 base and the J gene end by 1 base; junction bases not matched to a gene: 3. CDR3 nucleotide sequence: TGCAGTGCTAGAGCGGGACAGAAGAACACTGAAGCTTTCTTT. Amino acid sequence: CSARAGQKNTEAFF.

There are many counts of this clonotype. As DNA, the CDR3 is TGTGCCAGCAGTTTTCCGGACAGGGGGCCCTTTGGCTCCTACGAGCAGTACTTC. It encodes CASSFPDRGPFGSYEQYF. The chain combines TRBV6-2 or TRBV6-3 with TRBJ2-7; 11 bases fit TRBD1. Trimming at V came to 4 bases and at J to 0 bases, leaving 11 bases not matched to a gene. The CDR3 spans 18 residues. CDR1 MNHEY and CDR2 SVGEGT come from the germline V gene.

This clonotype was observed many times. This sequence joins TRBV27 and TRBJ2-3; maybe TRBD1 (6 bases). CDR1 MNHEY and CDR2 SMNVEV come from the germline V gene (reference sequence). The V end was cut by 3 bases, the J end by 3 bases, with 7 bases between. This CDR3 is 13 amino acids long. CDR3 residues: CASSFRGTDTQYF. The CDR3 DNA follows: TGTGCCAGCAGTTTCAGGGGAACAGATACGCAGTATTTT.

This clonotype was recorded a few times. This chain connects TRBV4-3 to TRBJ2-7; 9 nucleotides agree with TRBD1. CDR1 LGHNA and CDR2 YSLEER come from the germline V gene. After removal of 0 bases from V and 3 bases from J, the junction contained 3 bases not matched to a gene. The CDR3 is made up of 15 amino acids. The CDR3 coding sequence is TGCGCCAGCAGCCAAGATACGACAGGGGGCTACGAGCAGTACTTC. Amino acid sequence: CASSQDTTGGYEQYF.

The sample holds many counts of this clonotype. The chain is built from TRBV10-3 and TRBJ1-1; D gene uncertain. The CDR3 has 13 residues. In germline, CDR1 is ENHRY, CDR2 SYGVKD. Trimming took off 2 bases at V and 0 bases at J, with 4 bases between the two ends. CDR3 loop: CAISEEVNTEAFF. The CDR3 nucleotides read TGTGCCATCAGTGAGGAAGTGAACACTGAAGCTTTCTTT.